These 14 T cell receptor beta chains were sequenced from one sample in a study of Ad26.COV2.S vaccination and SARS-CoV-2 variants. Some clones are missing from TCRdb's copy, which holds only in-frame ones; the method was immunoSEQ multiplex PCR. The profile covers fewer than 800,000 clones, with roughly 90% appearing a single time and roughly 1.5% taken by the ten largest. Described treatment: around 19 received Ad26.COV2.S at low or high dose, single or two shots; five or six received placebo; per-sample allocation not given. The samples were gathered on day 63 after the first injection of vaccine or placebo. The material sequenced was peripheral blood, taken in a trial of Ad26.COV2.S vaccine versus placebo. The source is a person between 18 and 65 years old who received the Ad26.COV2.S COVID-19 vaccine or a placebo.

The chain is built from TRBV7-9 and TRBJ1-5, with TRBD1 matching 8 bases. CDR1 SEHNR and CDR2 FQNEAQ come from the germline V gene (reference sequence). V was clipped by 5 bases and J by 4 bases; unmatched bases: 10. The CDR3 length is 16 residues. The DNA for the CDR3 is TGTGCCAGCAGCCCTGGGACAGGCGATAAAAATCAGCCCCAGCATTTT. Amino acid sequence: CASSPGTGDKNQPQHF.

This rearrangement joins TRBV18 to TRBJ2-1; TRBD2 aligns across 7 bases. The ends lost 6 bases at V and 5 bases at J; junction bases unmatched: 10. The germline CDR1 and CDR2 sequences are KGHSH and LQKENI. This CDR3 spans 15 amino acids. The CDR3 spells CASSPREGRDNEQFF. DNA for the CDR3: TGTGCCAGCTCCCCCAGGGAGGGGAGAGACAATGAGCAGTTCTTC.

This chain uses TRBV30 with TRBJ1-1, with 7 bases lining up with TRBD1. The ends lost 3 bases at V and 10 bases at J; junction bases unmatched: 11. Germline CDR1 is GTSNPN and CDR2 is SVGIG (reference sequence). The CDR3 has 13 residues. In nucleotides, the CDR3 is TGTGCCTGGAGCTCGACAGGGATGCTAGGAGCTTTCTTT. This translates into CAWSSTGMLGAFF.

This chain connects TRBV3-1 (or the pseudogene TRBV3-2) to TRBJ2-5; maybe TRBD1 (5 bases). The CDR3 runs 14 residues. Germline CDR1 and CDR2: LGHDT and YNNKEL (reference sequence). V lost 0 bases to trimming and J lost 5 bases, with 10 bases between them. The CDR3, as DNA: TGTGCCAGCAGCCAAGATGGTAGGGGCGAGACCCAGTACTTC. As protein: CASSQDGRGETQYF.

J is TRBJ2-5 and V is TRBV11-2, with D unresolved. V was cut by 5 bases and J by 5 bases, with 18 bases left in between. The CDR3 runs to 15 residues. The germline gives CDR1 SGHAT, CDR2 FQNNGV. The CDR3 DNA reads as TGTGCCAGCAGCCTTTCGCGCGGCGTAAGGGAGACCCAGTACTTC. Translation: CASSLSRGVRETQYF.

The gene calls are TRBV2 and TRBJ1-6, with D possibly TRBD1 on 6 matching bases. There are 13 residues in the CDR3. CDR1 and CDR2 (germline): SNHLY, FYNNEI. V gave up 7 bases and J gave up 7 bases, with 11 bases separating them. CDR3 in amino acids: CASKGHLNSPLHF. Written as DNA, the CDR3 is TGTGCCAGCAAGGGACACCTAAATTCACCCCTCCACTTT.

As for this clone: Other DNA sequences in this sample translate to the same CDR3. The V gene is TRBV12-3 or TRBV12-4, the J gene TRBJ2-5; no reliable D call. Trimming left V 3 bases short and J 2 bases short, with 4 bases between. CDR3 size: 12 residues. CDR3 in DNA: TGTGCCAGCAGTTTTCCTCAAGAGACCCAGTACTTC. As protein: CASSFPQETQYF.

The V and J genes are TRBV5-1 and TRBJ1-4; weak D call: TRBD1 (5 bases). The CDR3 is 13 residues long. Looked up from germline, CDR1 is SGHRS and CDR2 is YFSETQ. V dropped 2 bases and J dropped 8 bases, with 10 bases sitting between them. The CDR3 DNA follows: TGCGCCAGCAGCTTCCAGGGTGAGGAAAAACTGTTTTTT. Translating it yields CASSFQGEEKLFF.

The chain has TRBV19 and TRBJ1-1, with D possibly TRBD1 on 5 matching bases. Germline values: CDR1 LNHDA, CDR2 SQIVND (reference sequence). The CDR3 extends over 14 amino acids. V lost 3 bases and J 3 bases, leaving 11 bases between the germline ends. The CDR3 sequence: CASSMGTWDTEAFF. CDR3 nucleotide sequence: TGTGCCAGTAGTATGGGGACGTGGGACACTGAAGCTTTCTTT. Supplemented by reference TRBV19 and TRBJ1-1, the full variable domain reads DGGITQSPKYLFRKEGQNVTLSCEQNLNHDAMYWYRQDPGQGLRLIYYSQIVNDFQKGDIAEGYSVSREKKESFPLTVTSAQKNPTAFYLCASSMGTWDTEAFFGQGTRLTVV.

Written as DNA, the CDR3 is TGTGCCAGCAGCGTAGGGACTAGCAATTCACCCCTCCACTTT. It encodes CASSVGTSNSPLHF. This chain uses TRBV9 with TRBJ1-6; D is unclear. Germline CDR1 reads SGDLS; CDR2 reads YYNGEE. The CDR3 covers 14 residues. V was cut by 0 bases and J by 7 bases, with 8 bases left in between.

This chain joins TRBV5-6 and TRBJ2-7; the D is unclear. Germline CDR1 is SGHDT and CDR2 is YYEEEE. CDR3 length equals 11 residues. The V gene lost 4 bases and the J gene lost 3 bases, with 5 bases spanning the gap. In DNA, the CDR3 is TGTGCCAGCAGCGGGTACTACGAGCAGTACTTC. Protein: CASSGYYEQYF.

This rearrangement joins TRBV9 to TRBJ1-1; D remains ambiguous. V was trimmed by 3 bases and J by 3 bases, leaving 15 bases between them. CDR3 length: 15 residues. Germline assignment: CDR1 SGDLS and CDR2 YYNGEE. Written as DNA, the CDR3 is TGTGCCAGCAGCGGCCCGGGATTATTGGACACTGAAGCTTTCTTT. Translating gives CASSGPGLLDTEAFF.

CDR3 nucleotide sequence: TGTGCCAGCAGGGTAGCGGTCCAAGAGACCCAGTACTTC. This gives the protein CASRVAVQETQYF. The V gene is TRBV12-3 or TRBV12-4, the J gene TRBJ2-5, with D perhaps matching TRBD2 (6 bases). Trimming took off 6 bases at V and 1 base at J, with 9 bases between the two ends. This CDR3 comprises 13 residues.

This chain uses TRBV24-1 with TRBJ2-2; the D gene is possibly TRBD2 (7 bases). Germline V CDR1 and CDR2: KGHDR, SFDVKD. V lost 9 bases, J lost 1 base, and 11 bases lay in between. The CDR3 length is 14 residues. DNA of the CDR3: TGTGCCACCGGGGGGGCCCTGAACACCGGGGAGCTGTTTTTT. Translated: CATGGALNTGELFF.